Below are 8 T cell receptor beta chains sequenced from a single sample in a study of T-cell memory formation after mild COVID-19 (TCRdb year 2021). The library was obtained by 5' RACE. TCRdb records Illumina NovaSeq 6000 as the sequencer. The raw public reads went through TCRdb reprocessing: fastp at Q25, MiXCR clone calling, in-frame beta chains kept. When rows share a CDR3 protein, they turn into one entry using the most common DNA and genes. The sample profile shows 450,000 or so distinct CDR3 sequences; around 19% of them were found once. Of the sample, 8.4% is held by the ten largest clones. The sample consisted of PBMCs or a T cell subset sorted from them (not recorded which). The receptors here all came from an adult woman who had mild COVID-19 (a few samples of this study predate the infection). The sample titles of this study are shuffled in the database, so cell type and time point are left out; the donor was told from shared clones.

This sequence joins TRBV5-5 and TRBJ2-7; D call uncertain. V was shortened by 0 bases and J by 12 bases, with 16 bases between the two germline ends. The germline V gene has CDR1 SGHKS and CDR2 YYEKEE (reference sequence). The CDR3 is 13 residues long. CDR3 loop: CASSLVMIDLLYF. The CDR3 nucleotides read TGTGCCAGCAGCTTGGTCATGATCGATCTGCTGTACTTC.

The chain combines TRBV27 with TRBJ2-7, with 7 bases that match TRBD2. Unmatched junction bases numbered 13, after V lost 5 bases and J lost 3 bases. The CDR3 contains 16 residues. The V gene's germline CDR1 is MNHEY and CDR2 SMNVEV (reference sequence). The CDR3 here is CASSPGGGRAIYEQYF. Here the CDR3 DNA reads TGTGCCAGCAGTCCGGGAGGAGGCAGGGCCATCTACGAGCAGTACTTC.

This clonotype has more than one count but fewer than ten. The genes are TRBV5-1 and TRBJ1-1; maybe TRBD1 (5 bases). Trimming took off 4 bases at V and 0 bases at J, with 16 bases between the two ends. Germline CDR1 is SGHRS and CDR2 is YFSETQ. This CDR3 comprises 16 residues. CDR3 sequence: CASSAGHSRVNTEAFF. As DNA, the CDR3 is TGCGCCAGCAGCGCCGGACACTCTAGAGTGAACACTGAAGCTTTCTTT.

This clonotype was observed a handful of times. The rearrangement joins TRBV7-7 to TRBJ1-2, with 10 bases lining up with TRBD1. J lost 0 bases, V lost 5 bases, and 9 bases had no gene match. The CDR3 covers 17 residues. Germline V gene data show CDR1 as SSHAT and CDR2 as FNYEAQ (reference sequence). The CDR3 DNA is TGTGCCAGCAGCCCCCTGACAGGGGGCGAAGCTAACTATGGCTACACCTTC. This codes for CASSPLTGGEANYGYTF.

The V call is TRBV6-1, the J call TRBJ2-1, with D unresolved. Germline CDR1 reads MNHNS; CDR2 reads SASEGT. Deletions cut 2 bases from V and 3 bases from J, with 11 bases between. There are 15 residues in the CDR3. CDR3 DNA: TGTGCCAGCAGTGAACGCGGTGACGGCTACAATGAGCAGTTCTTC. Translation: CASSERGDGYNEQFF.

This clonotype turned up a few times. The genes are TRBV6-5 and TRBJ2-6, with TRBD1 identical over 9 bases. J gave up 4 bases and V 7 bases, and 14 bases lay outside the gene matches. The CDR3 is made up of 18 amino acids. Germline-derived CDR1 and CDR2 are MNHEY and SVGAGI. CDR3 nucleotide sequence: TGTGCCAGCAACGGGGCTCGGGGACAGGGCTCCGGGGCCAACGTCCTGACTTTC. It specifies CASNGARGQGSGANVLTF.

The rearrangement links TRBV7-2 to TRBJ1-5, with TRBD1 matching over 9 bases. V dropped 6 bases and J dropped 3; count of bases not matched to a gene: 12. Germline values: CDR1 SGHTA, CDR2 FQGNSA. The CDR3 extends over 17 amino acids. CDR3 nucleotide sequence: TGTGCCAGCAGATTAACAGGGGGCTTAGGGATCAATCAGCCCCAGCATTTT. Translating it yields CASRLTGGLGINQPQHF.

This clonotype appeared a few times. The chain combines TRBV28 with TRBJ1-2; 9 bases map to TRBD1. Germline CDR1 MDHEN, CDR2 SYDVKM. The CDR3 has 15 residues. The J segment lost 3 bases and the V segment lost 3 bases, leaving 5 bases of the junction unmatched. The CDR3 DNA reads as TGTGCCAGCAGTTTGGGGACAGGGATTTACTATGGCTACACCTTC. Amino acid sequence: CASSLGTGIYYGYTF.